The 3 T cell receptor beta chains below were found in one sample sequenced in a study of CD8+CD57+ T cells in acquired aplastic anemia. Researchers used genomic DNA as the template to profile TCR beta VDJ and CDR3. In TCRdb, the reads were re-called with MiXCR into one record per CDR3 protein. The data contain about 260,000 distinct CDR3 sequences, 82% of them singletons. It was patients with CD8+CD57+ cell expansion by flow cytometry who were chosen for sequencing. The sample was sorted CD4+, CD8+, or CD8+CD57+ T cells (not recorded which) from PBMCs. The receptors stem from a human donor with aplastic anemia.

The V call is TRBV7-8, the J call TRBJ1-5; no firm D call. The J call may not be correct, given that the DNA end is closer to TRBJ2-3. The V gene's germline CDR1 is SGHVS and CDR2 FQNEAQ. CDR3 size: 14 residues. The DNA of the CDR3 is TGTGCCAGCAGCTTGTCGTGTAGTCATCAGCCCCAGTATTTT. Its translation: CASSLSCSHQPQYF.

This clonotype was recorded only once. CDR3 residues: CASSLQSSGGGDVQFF. CDR3 coding DNA: TGTGCCAGCAGCTTACAAAGTAGCGGGGGGGGCGATGTGCAGTTCTTC. The rearrangement uses TRBV7-9 and TRBJ2-1; TRBD2 agrees at 11 bases. The V and J ends lost 2 bases and 12 bases, in that order; junction bases with no gene match: 12. CDR1 is SEHNR and CDR2 is FQNEAQ in the germline V gene (reference sequence). This CDR3 has 16 residues.

The table lists this clonotype with a count of one. Relative to the germline gene, one junction end is altered; a read error may explain this. V gene TRBV2 combines with J gene TRBJ2-2; D possibly uses TRBD1 or TRBD2 (6 bases each). CDR1 and CDR2 from the germline V gene are SNHLY and FYNNEI. The CDR3 runs 13 residues. The CDR3 DNA reads TGTGCCACCGGGGCCGGGGGCACCGGTAAGCTGTATTTT. This codes for CATGAGGTGKLYF.